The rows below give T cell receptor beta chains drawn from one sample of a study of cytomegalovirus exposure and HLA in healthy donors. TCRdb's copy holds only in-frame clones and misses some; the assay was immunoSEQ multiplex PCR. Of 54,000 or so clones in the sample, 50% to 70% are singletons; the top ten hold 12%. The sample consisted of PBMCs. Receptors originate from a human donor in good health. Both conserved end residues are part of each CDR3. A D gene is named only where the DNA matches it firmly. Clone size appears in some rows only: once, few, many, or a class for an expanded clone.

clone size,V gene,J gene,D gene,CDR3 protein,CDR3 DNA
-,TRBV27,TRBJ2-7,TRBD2,CASSSWTSGGATYEQYF,TGTGCCAGCAGTTCCTGGACTAGCGGGGGGGCCACCTACGAGCAGTACTTC
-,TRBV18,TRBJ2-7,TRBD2,CASRPRERGGYEQYF,TGTGCCAGCCGTCCCAGGGAGCGGGGGGGTTACGAGCAGTACTTC
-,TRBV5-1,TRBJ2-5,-,CASRGGQAAQYF,TGCGCCAGCAGGGGAGGACAGGCGGCCCAGTACTTC
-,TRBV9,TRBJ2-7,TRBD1,CASSVGPGTVIYEQYF,TGTGCCAGCAGCGTAGGGCCCGGGACAGTGATCTACGAGCAGTACTTC
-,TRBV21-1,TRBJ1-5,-,CASSFLQGGDNQPQHF,TGTGCCAGCAGCTTTCTCCAGGGTGGAGACAATCAGCCCCAGCATTTT
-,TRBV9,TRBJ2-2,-,CASSVRAGELFF,TGTGCCAGCAGCGTGAGGGCGGGGGAGCTGTTTTTT
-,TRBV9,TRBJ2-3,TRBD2,CASTRLAGSTDTQYF,TGTGCCAGCACCAGACTAGCGGGGAGCACAGATACGCAGTATTTT
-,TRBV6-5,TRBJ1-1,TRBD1,CASSYSGQGRTEAFF,TGTGCCAGCAGTTACTCGGGACAGGGGCGGACTGAAGCTTTCTTT
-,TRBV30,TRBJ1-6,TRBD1,CAWSRDRGRGPPLHF,TGTGCCTGGAGTCGAGACAGGGGGCGAGGCCCGCCCCTCCACTTT
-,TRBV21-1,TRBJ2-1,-,CASSKEGWRRSDRAGRNEQFF,TGTGCCAGCAGCAAAGAAGGATGGAGGAGGTCGGACAGGGCGGGAAGGAATGAGCAGTTCTTC
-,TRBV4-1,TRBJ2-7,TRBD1,CASSQENRGTYEQYF,TGCGCCAGTAGCCAAGAGAACAGGGGAACCTACGAGCAGTACTTC
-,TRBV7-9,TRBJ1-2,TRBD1,CASTSDRGLSYGYTF,TGTGCCAGCACCTCGGACAGGGGGCTTAGCTATGGCTACACCTTC
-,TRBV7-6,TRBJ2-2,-,CASSLEVDRLNTGELFF,TGTGCCAGCAGCTTAGAGGTGGACAGATTAAACACCGGGGAGCTGTTTTTT
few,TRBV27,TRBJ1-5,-,CASSPSRGQPQHF,TGTGCCAGCAGCCCGTCCAGGGGTCAGCCCCAGCATTTT
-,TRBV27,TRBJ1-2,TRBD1,CASSPTRDSLKNYGYTF,TGTGCCAGCAGTCCCACCCGGGACAGCCTGAAGAACTATGGCTACACCTTC
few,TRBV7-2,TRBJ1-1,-,CASSLAYSEAFF,TGTGCCAGCAGCTTAGCATATAGTGAAGCTTTCTTT
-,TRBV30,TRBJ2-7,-,CALEGDPNYEQYF,TGTGCCCTGGAGGGAGACCCGAATTACGAGCAGTACTTC
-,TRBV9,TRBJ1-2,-,CASSLERSGYGYTF,TGTGCCAGCAGTCTAGAGAGGTCTGGCTATGGCTACACCTTC
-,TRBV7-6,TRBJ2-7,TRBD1,CASSSTHRQGYEEQYF,TGTGCCAGCAGCTCAACACACAGACAGGGGTATGAAGAGCAGTACTTC
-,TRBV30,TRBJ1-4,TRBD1,CAWSKGQGNEKLFF,TGTGCCTGGAGTAAGGGACAGGGGAATGAAAAACTGTTTTTT
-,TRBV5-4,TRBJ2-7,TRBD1,CASGLGTGTYEQYF,TGTGCCAGCGGCCTCGGGACAGGGACCTACGAGCAGTACTTC
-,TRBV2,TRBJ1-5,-,CASSVEAISNQPQHF,TGTGCCAGCAGTGTCGAGGCCATTAGCAATCAGCCCCAGCATTTT
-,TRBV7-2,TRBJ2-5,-,CATREAGKETQYF,TGTGCCACCCGAGAGGCGGGGAAGGAGACCCAGTACTTC
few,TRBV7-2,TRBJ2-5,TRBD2,CASSHGGLAGAQETQYF,TGTGCCAGCAGCCACGGTGGACTAGCGGGGGCCCAAGAGACCCAGTACTTC
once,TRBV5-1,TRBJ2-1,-,CASSLTQGTYNEQFF,TGCGCCAGCAGCTTGACACAGGGAACGTACAATGAGCAGTTCTTC
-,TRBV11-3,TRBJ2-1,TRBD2,CASSPGGEYNEQFF,TGTGCCAGCAGCCCGGGGGGGGAGTACAATGAGCAGTTCTTC
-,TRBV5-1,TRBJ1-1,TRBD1,CASSTGGTTEAFF,TGCGCCAGCAGCACAGGGGGAACCACTGAAGCTTTCTTT
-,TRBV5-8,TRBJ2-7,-,CASSFPGTYEQYF,TGTGCCAGCAGCTTCCCAGGTACCTACGAGCAGTACTTC
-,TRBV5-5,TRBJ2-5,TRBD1,CASSETGGSFETQYF,TGTGCCAGCAGCGAAACAGGGGGGAGTTTTGAGACCCAGTACTTC
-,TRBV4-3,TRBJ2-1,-,CASRGHGTYNEQFF,TGCGCCAGCCGAGGACACGGCACCTACAATGAGCAGTTCTTC
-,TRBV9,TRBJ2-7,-,CASSLGGGRSYEQYF,TGTGCCAGCAGCCTCGGCGGGGGCCGGTCCTACGAGCAGTACTTC
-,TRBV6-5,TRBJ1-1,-,CASGQLEAGAFF,TGTGCCAGCGGCCAATTAGAGGCTGGAGCTTTCTTT
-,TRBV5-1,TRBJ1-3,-,CASRPGGGTGNTIYF,TGCGCCAGCAGGCCAGGCGGGGGGACTGGAAACACCATATATTTT
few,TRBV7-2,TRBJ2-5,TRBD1,CASSFGQGETQYF,TGTGCCAGCAGCTTCGGACAGGGCGAGACCCAGTACTTC
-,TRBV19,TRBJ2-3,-,CARILDTHGVRAFTDTQYF,TGTGCCAGAATACTAGACACACACGGGGTGAGGGCATTCACAGATACGCAGTATTTT
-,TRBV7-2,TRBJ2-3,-,CASSLVYTDTQYF,TGTGCCAGCAGCTTAGTTTACACAGATACGCAGTATTTT
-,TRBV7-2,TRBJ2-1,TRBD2,CASSPGGGDREQFF,TGTGCCAGCAGCCCGGGCGGGGGGGACCGCGAGCAGTTCTTC